The rows below give T cell receptor beta chains drawn from one sample of a study of blood T cell repertoires in COVID-19. Sequencing used immunoSEQ multiplex PCR; TCRdb keeps in-frame clones, though not all of them. The repertoire holds some 200,000 clones, approximately 80% seen once, with around 18% in the top ten. Sequencing was done on a sample of peripheral blood. The origin of the receptors is a woman older than 75 with active or convalescent COVID-19. The CDR3 runs from the conserved cysteine through the conserved F or W. Each record gives: D gene, V gene, J gene, clone size, CDR3 DNA, CDR3 protein. D genes are given only for firm matches. Clone size appears in some rows only: once, few, many, or a class for an expanded clone.

TRBD1	TRBV5-8	TRBJ1-6	NA	TGTGCCAGCAGCTCGCGGACAGGGAGAGGTTCCCTCCACTTT	CASSSRTGRGSLHF
TRBD1	TRBV29-1	TRBJ1-2	NA	TGCAGCGCGGGACAGGGGAACAACTATAGCTACACCTTC	CSAGQGNNYSYTF
NA	TRBV5-4	TRBJ2-1	NA	TGTGCCAGCAGCTTATCCCCCTCACAATCCTACAATGAGCAGTTCTTC	CASSLSPSQSYNEQFF
TRBD2	TRBV7-9	TRBJ2-3	NA	TGTGCCAGCAGCTTAACGGGGGGTACAGATACGCAGTATTTT	CASSLTGGTDTQYF
NA	TRBV5-8	TRBJ2-2	NA	TGTGCCAGCAGCTTGATTGTCGCTAAACGAACCGGGGAGCTGTTTTTT	CASSLIVAKRTGELFF
NA	TRBV21-1	TRBJ2-5	NA	TGTGCCAGCAGCAAAACTTACAGGGTTGGGGACCGCCAAGAGACCCAGTACTTC	CASSKTYRVGDRQETQYF
TRBD1	TRBV7-9	TRBJ1-4	NA	TGTGCCAGCAGCTTAGCCGGGCAGGGGGCGTCGGTAAAACTGTTTTTT	CASSLAGQGASVKLFF
TRBD2	TRBV6-2/TRBV6-3	TRBJ2-5	NA	TGTGCCAGCAGTGGTAGAGCGGGGGGGCCGCTAGAGACCCAGTACTTC	CASSGRAGGPLETQYF
NA	TRBV29-1	TRBJ2-7	once	TGCAGCGTTCGGGGATCATCATACGAGCAGTACTTC	CSVRGSSYEQYF
TRBD2	TRBV27	TRBJ2-1	NA	TGTGCCAGCAGTTCTAGCGGGAGGGGCTGGTCCTACAATGAGCAGTTCTTC	CASSSSGRGWSYNEQFF
NA	TRBV2	TRBJ2-1	NA	TGTGCCAGCAGTAACCGGGACACGTCCTACAATGAGCAGTTCTTC	CASSNRDTSYNEQFF
TRBD2	TRBV19	TRBJ2-1	NA	TGTGCCAGTAGTCTACAACCTCTAGCGGGAGGCCACCCCGCAAGCTACAATGAGCAGTTCTTC	CASSLQPLAGGHPASYNEQFF
NA	TRBV2	TRBJ2-5	many	TGTGCCAGCAGTGCATCGGGGGTTAACCAAGAGACCCAGTACTTC	CASSASGVNQETQYF
NA	TRBV7-2	TRBJ2-2	NA	TGTGCCAGCAGCACTCTAAGGGAGAGGACCGGGGAGCTGTTTTTT	CASSTLRERTGELFF
NA	TRBV5-4	TRBJ1-2	NA	TGTGCCAGCAGCGATTTGGGCGGCGGAGGCTATGGCTACACCTTC	CASSDLGGGGYGYTF
TRBD1	TRBV6-2/TRBV6-3	TRBJ1-5	once	TGTGCCAGCAGTTTGGGACAGAGCAATCAGCCCCAGCATTTT	CASSLGQSNQPQHF
NA	TRBV7-2	TRBJ1-3	NA	TGTGCCAGCAGCGGAGCGGACTCTGGAAACACCATATATTTT	CASSGADSGNTIYF
TRBD1	TRBV28	TRBJ2-2	NA	TGTGCCAGCAGACGGGACAGGGGGCGGCAGCTGTTTTTT	CASRRDRGRQLFF
TRBD1	TRBV5-6	TRBJ2-5	NA	TGTGCCAGCAGCCCACAGGGGGTAGAGACCCAGTACTTC	CASSPQGVETQYF
TRBD2	TRBV6-4	TRBJ2-7	NA	TGTGCCAGCAGTGAACCGACTAGCGGTGTCTCCTACGAGCAGTACTTC	CASSEPTSGVSYEQYF
TRBD1	TRBV6-5	TRBJ1-2	NA	TGTGCCAGCAGCCGTCCGGGACAGGTCTATGGCTACACCTTC	CASSRPGQVYGYTF
TRBD2	TRBV6-2/TRBV6-3	TRBJ2-1	NA	TGTGCCAGCAGCCAGTCGGGACTAGCGGGTTCGAGGGAGTTCTTC	CASSQSGLAGSREFF
NA	TRBV9	TRBJ2-7	NA	TGTGCCAGCAACGTGGATGAGCGCTCCTACGAGCAGTACTTC	CASNVDERSYEQYF
TRBD2	TRBV11-2	TRBJ2-3	NA	TGTGCCAGCAGCCGAATTGGAGGAGGTAGCGGGTTGACAGATACGCAGTATTTT	CASSRIGGGSGLTDTQYF
NA	TRBV30	TRBJ2-3	NA	TGTGCCTGGAGTGTCGGGGATACGCAGTATTTT	CAWSVGDTQYF
NA	TRBV5-6	TRBJ1-2	NA	TGTGCCAGCAGCTTGGAGGGACACCCGGATGGCTACACCTTC	CASSLEGHPDGYTF
TRBD1	TRBV19	TRBJ1-5	NA	TGTGCCAGTAGTGAGAGGTTACAGGGGGCAAGTAGTAATCAGCCCCAGCATTTT	CASSERLQGASSNQPQHF
NA	TRBV4-1	TRBJ1-1	NA	TGCGCCAGCAGCCGTGGTCAGGTCCTGAACACTGAAGCTTTCTTT	CASSRGQVLNTEAFF
NA	TRBV5-1	TRBJ1-2	NA	TGCGCCAGCAGCCCGGAAACACATTGGGGCGGCTCTGGCTACACCTTC	CASSPETHWGGSGYTF
TRBD2	TRBV7-6	TRBJ2-5	NA	TGTGCCAGCAGCTTATCCAGCGGGGGGGCAGGTGGTGAGACCCAGTACTTC	CASSLSSGGAGGETQYF
TRBD1	TRBV29-1	TRBJ1-6	NA	TGCAGCGTTGAAACAGGGGCTAATTCACCCCTCCACTTT	CSVETGANSPLHF
TRBD1	TRBV5-1	TRBJ1-6	NA	TGCGCCAGCAGCTTGGACAGGGGGCTTCATTCACCCCTCCACTTT	CASSLDRGLHSPLHF
NA	TRBV2	TRBJ2-7	NA	TGTGCCAGCACCCAGGGGAGGGGCAGCTACGAGCAGTACTTC	CASTQGRGSYEQYF
TRBD2	TRBV2	TRBJ2-7	NA	TGTGCCAGCAGTGAGACTAGCGGAGCCTACGAGCAGTACTTC	CASSETSGAYEQYF
TRBD1	TRBV5-4	TRBJ2-1	NA	TGTGCCAGCAGCGGGGGGACAGGTCCCTCCTACAATGAGCAGTTCTTC	CASSGGTGPSYNEQFF
TRBD1	TRBV5-6	TRBJ2-1	NA	TGTGCCAGCATGGACAGGGACCGCAATGAGCAGTTCTTC	CASMDRDRNEQFF
TRBD2	TRBV5-1	TRBJ2-7	NA	TGCGCCAGCAGCTTGGGGATTCCAACTAGCGGGCTATCCTACGAGCAGTACTTC	CASSLGIPTSGLSYEQYF
NA	TRBV9	TRBJ2-3	NA	TGTGCCAGCAGCGTAGAAGGACTTTTCACAGATACGCAGTATTTT	CASSVEGLFTDTQYF
NA	TRBV6-4	TRBJ2-5	NA	TGTGCCAGCCACGGAGGGGATGAAGAGACCCAGTACTTC	CASHGGDEETQYF
NA	TRBV21-1	TRBJ1-1	NA	TGTGCCAGCAGCAAAAGGCCATCGGGGTCCATGAACACTGAAGCTTTCTTT	CASSKRPSGSMNTEAFF
NA	TRBV5-1	TRBJ1-2	NA	TGCGCCAGCAGGCCACAGGGTAACTATGGCTACACCTTC	CASRPQGNYGYTF
NA	TRBV7-3	TRBJ2-5	NA	TGTGCCAGCAGCAAGGACGGGGTCCAAGAGACCCAGTACTTC	CASSKDGVQETQYF
NA	TRBV6-1	TRBJ2-3	NA	TGTGCCAGCAGTGAACTAAGCGGTAGCACAGATACGCAGTATTTT	CASSELSGSTDTQYF
TRBD1	TRBV30	TRBJ1-2	NA	TGTGCCTGGGCGACAGGGACCAACTATGGCTACACCTTC	CAWATGTNYGYTF
TRBD1	TRBV19	TRBJ1-6	NA	TGTGCCAGTAGTACCCCCGGACAGGGAAGTGGGTCACCCCTCCACTTT	CASSTPGQGSGSPLHF
TRBD1	TRBV6-5	TRBJ1-1	NA	TGTGCCAGCAGCCTACAGGGGGAGACGAAAGCTTTCTTT	CASSLQGETKAFF
NA	TRBV19	TRBJ2-1	NA	TGTGCCAGTACGGTAGGGGGGGGACGCAATGAGCAGTTCTTC	CASTVGGGRNEQFF
TRBD1	TRBV19	TRBJ1-5	NA	TGTGCCAGTAGTCCCGGACAGGGGAGCAATCAGCCCCAGCATTTT	CASSPGQGSNQPQHF
TRBD1	TRBV2	TRBJ1-2	NA	TGTGCCAGCAGGACTGGGGGCGGACAGGGCTCGGTCGGCTACACCTTC	CASRTGGGQGSVGYTF
NA	TRBV19	TRBJ2-7	NA	TGTGCCACCAGGCATAACTACGAGCAGTACTTC	CATRHNYEQYF
NA	TRBV5-1	TRBJ2-6	NA	TGCGCCAGCAGCTTGGTCGGAGGTCCTGGGGCCAACGTCCTGACTTTC	CASSLVGGPGANVLTF
NA	TRBV15	TRBJ1-2	NA	TGTGCCACCAGCCAGACACACTATGGCTACACCTTC	CATSQTHYGYTF
NA	TRBV12-3/TRBV12-4	TRBJ2-3	NA	TGTGCCAGCAAGGGACGGAGCAGGGGTACGCAGTATTTT	CASKGRSRGTQYF
TRBD1	TRBV4-1	TRBJ2-5	NA	TGCGCCAGCAGCCCCCGACAGGGGATTTGGGAGACCCAGTACTTC	CASSPRQGIWETQYF